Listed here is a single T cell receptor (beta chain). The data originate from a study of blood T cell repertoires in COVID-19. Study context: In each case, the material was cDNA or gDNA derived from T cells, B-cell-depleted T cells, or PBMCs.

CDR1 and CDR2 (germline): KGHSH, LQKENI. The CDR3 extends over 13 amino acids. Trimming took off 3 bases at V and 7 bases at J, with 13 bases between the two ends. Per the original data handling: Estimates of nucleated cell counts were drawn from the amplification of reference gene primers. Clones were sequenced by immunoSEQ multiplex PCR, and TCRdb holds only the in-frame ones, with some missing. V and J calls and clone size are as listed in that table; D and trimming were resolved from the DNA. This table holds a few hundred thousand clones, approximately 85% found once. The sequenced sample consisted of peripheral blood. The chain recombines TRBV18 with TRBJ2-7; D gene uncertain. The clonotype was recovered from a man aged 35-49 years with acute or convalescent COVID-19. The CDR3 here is CASSPLRTLEQYF. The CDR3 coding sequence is TGTGCCAGCTCACCGTTGAGAACACTAGAGCAGTACTTC.